One TCR beta chain is described in this entry. The antigen is unknown. The data belong to a study of cytomegalovirus exposure and HLA in healthy donors. The CDR3 runs 15 residues. Study outcomes and limitations: Some TCR beta chains (164 of them) were listed as cytomegalovirus-associated. Reported findings show TCR beta sequences accurately forecast HLA-A and HLA-B alleles in most subjects.

The PCR employed 60 Vbeta primers together with 13 Jbeta primers. Some clones are missing from TCRdb's copy, which holds only in-frame ones; the method was immunoSEQ multiplex PCR. The sample lists 110,000 or so clones; around 75% were seen once. This clonotype originated in a man aged 25 to 40 in good health and CMV-seropositive. The specimen sequenced was PBMCs. The rearrangement joins TRBV21-1 to TRBJ2-7; the tabulated D call, TRBD1, remains unverified against the DNA. TRBV21-1 is marked as a pseudogene. CDR3 bases: TGTGCCAGCAGCAGTCGACAGGGGTATCCCTACGAGCAGTACTTC. It specifies CASSSRQGYPYEQYF.